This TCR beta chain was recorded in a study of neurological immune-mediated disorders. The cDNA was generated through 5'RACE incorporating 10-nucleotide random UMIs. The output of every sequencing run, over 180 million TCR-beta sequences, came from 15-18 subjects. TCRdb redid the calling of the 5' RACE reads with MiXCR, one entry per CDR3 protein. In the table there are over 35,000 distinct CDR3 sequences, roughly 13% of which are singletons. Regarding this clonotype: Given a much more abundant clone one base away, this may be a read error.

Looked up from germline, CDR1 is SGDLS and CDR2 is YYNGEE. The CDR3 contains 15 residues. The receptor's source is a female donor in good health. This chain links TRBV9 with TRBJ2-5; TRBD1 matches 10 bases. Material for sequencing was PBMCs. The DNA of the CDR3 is TGTGCCAACAGCGTAGTTGGGACAGGGGTGGAGACCCAGTACTTC. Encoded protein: CANSVVGTGVETQYF.